Following are 9 T cell receptor beta chains from one sample sequenced in a study of blood T cell repertoires in COVID-19. Sequencing used immunoSEQ multiplex PCR; TCRdb keeps in-frame clones, though not all of them. The table records about 56,000 clones, approximately 80% of them present only once. Sequencing was done on a sample of peripheral blood. These receptors were collected from a woman of 80 years or more with acute or convalescent COVID-19.

The V call is TRBV3-1 (or the pseudogene TRBV3-2), the J call TRBJ2-3; D remains ambiguous. The CDR3 runs 12 residues. CDR1 and CDR2 (germline): LGHDT, YNNKEL (reference sequence). V shed 3 bases and J shed 5 bases, with 6 bases lying between them. In nucleotides, the CDR3 is TGTGCCAGCAGCCACCTACGAGATACGCAGTATTTT. This codes for CASSHLRDTQYF.

This clone was recorded once. The chain couples TRBV11-2 to TRBJ2-7; D unclear. This CDR3 is 13 amino acids long. Germline values: CDR1 SGHAT, CDR2 FQNNGV. The V gene lost 2 bases and the J gene lost 5 bases, with 10 bases spanning the gap. CDR3 region: CASSLPLPNEQYF. The CDR3 coding sequence is TGTGCCAGCAGCTTACCCCTCCCTAACGAGCAGTACTTC.

This clone was seen only a few times. CDR3 amino acids: CASRYRDYEQYF. The CDR3 DNA sequence: TGTGCCAGCAGGTACAGGGACTACGAGCAGTACTTC. V gene TRBV12-3 or TRBV12-4 combines with J gene TRBJ2-7; D might be TRBD1 (6 bases). The ends were cut back, 6 bases at V and 3 bases at J, with 9 bases in the middle. The CDR3 runs 12 residues.

V is TRBV3-1 (or the pseudogene TRBV3-2) and J is TRBJ2-7, with D possibly being TRBD1 (5 bases). Germline V gives CDR1 LGHDT, CDR2 YNNKEL (reference sequence). CDR3 size: 13 residues. V gave up 6 bases and J gave up 0 bases, with 9 bases separating them. The DNA for the CDR3 is TGTGCCAGCAGTCGAGACAGCTCCTACGAGCAGTACTTC. As protein: CASSRDSSYEQYF.

The rearrangement uses TRBV5-5 and TRBJ2-3, with TRBD2 as a possible D gene (6 bases). The germline gives CDR1 SGHKS, CDR2 YYEKEE (reference sequence). CDR3 length equals 15 residues. V gave up 4 bases and J gave up 8 bases, with 20 bases separating them. The CDR3 nucleotides read TGTGCCAGCAGCCCAAACGGACTATCTGGTGGTACGCAGTATTTT. Protein product: CASSPNGLSGGTQYF.

This clone appeared a few times. The rearrangement links TRBV4-2 to TRBJ2-7, with D perhaps TRBD2 (5 bases). Germline CDR1 and CDR2: LGHNA and YNFKEQ. This CDR3 contains 17 residues. Trimming took 0 bases from V and 0 from J, leaving 15 bases between them. In DNA, the CDR3 is TGTGCCAGCAGCCAAGATCAGGACTTCTCGAGCTCCTACGAGCAGTACTTC. Its protein is CASSQDQDFSSSYEQYF.

This chain joins TRBV6-2 or TRBV6-3 and TRBJ2-1; 9 bases agree with TRBD2. CDR3 length: 17 residues. Germline loops: CDR1 MNHEY, CDR2 SVGEGT. J gave up 6 bases and V 7 bases, and 16 bases lay outside the gene matches. The CDR3 sequence is CASTPNGASGVRNEQFF. Written as DNA, the CDR3 is TGTGCCAGCACCCCCAACGGGGCTAGCGGGGTGCGCAATGAGCAGTTCTTC.

The chain has TRBV30 and TRBJ2-1; TRBD2 aligns across 9 bases. The CDR3 runs to 14 residues. V lost 4 bases and J lost 8; bases outside the gene matches: 9. Germline V gene sequence: CDR1 GTSNPN, CDR2 SVGIG (reference sequence). DNA for the CDR3: TGTGCCTGGAATGGAGGCGGGGGGGTTTATGAGCAGTTCTTC. This encodes CAWNGGGGVYEQFF.

A few counts support this clone. The chain links TRBV3-1 (or the pseudogene TRBV3-2) to TRBJ2-1, with a weak D call TRBD2 (7 bases). The CDR3 is 14 amino acids. Germline CDR1 LGHDT, CDR2 YNNKEL (reference sequence). Trimming pared 1 base from V and 7 bases from J, leaving 11 bases between. CDR3 DNA: TGTGCCAGCAGCCAAGGGGGGGGGCGGAATGAGCAGTTCTTC. Protein: CASSQGGGRNEQFF.